The 7 T cell receptor beta chains listed next were all sequenced from one sample in a study of response to subunit inactivated influenza vaccine. Each CDR3 protein is one row after TCRdb ran MiXCR on the RT-PCR reads. The sample yields around 520,000 distinct CDR3 sequences, 10% to 15% seen once. The sample was PBMCs from blood, taken on the day of vaccination. The receptors come from a man in his fifties or sixties who received an inactivated influenza vaccine.

The V call is TRBV10-3, the J call TRBJ2-1, with D hard to call. Between the trimmed V and J ends, which lost 4 bases and 5 bases, there was a span of 6 bases. CDR3 length: 12 residues. Germline-derived CDR1 and CDR2 are ENHRY and SYGVKD. CDR3 protein: CAISASDNEQFF. The CDR3 nucleotides read TGTGCCATCAGTGCCTCGGACAATGAGCAGTTCTTC.

This clonotype has a handful of counts. V gene TRBV5-1 combines with J gene TRBJ2-7; a weak D match, TRBD1 (6 bases). The germline V gene has CDR1 SGHRS and CDR2 YFSETQ. The V end was cut by 1 base, the J end by 7 bases, with 18 bases between. This CDR3 has 15 residues. In nucleotides, the CDR3 is TGCGCCAGCAGCTTGCCGACCGGTGGGGGCGGGGAGCAGTACTTC. Residues: CASSLPTGGGGEQYF.

This clonotype appeared many times. The chain employs TRBV11-2 and TRBJ2-7; 10 positions match TRBD1. The CDR3 extends over 16 amino acids. Germline V CDR1 and CDR2: SGHAT, FQNNGV. V shed 5 bases and J 7 bases; nucleotides not matched to a gene: 14. The CDR3: CASSIYRDRGFREQYF. The CDR3 nucleotides read TGTGCCAGCAGCATATACCGGGACAGGGGTTTTCGGGAGCAGTACTTC.

The chain is built from TRBV2 and TRBJ1-2, with 10 bases lining up with TRBD1. The CDR3 covers 15 residues. The germline gives CDR1 SNHLY, CDR2 FYNNEI. After removal of 7 bases from V and 4 bases from J, the junction contained 9 bases not matched to a gene. The CDR3 sequence is CASKPGTGASYGYTF. In DNA, the CDR3 is TGTGCCAGCAAACCCGGGACAGGGGCTAGCTATGGCTACACCTTC.

Remarks on this clonotype: Since a much larger clone is just one base distant, this may be a read error. The chain has TRBV2 and TRBJ1-5, with unresolved D. This CDR3 comprises 12 residues. V was trimmed by 5 bases and J by 7 bases, leaving 9 bases between them. Germline V gene sequence: CDR1 SNHLY, CDR2 FYNNEI. The chain's CDR3 is CASSCSGQPQHF. The CDR3 nucleotides read TGTGCCAGCAGTTGCTCGGGGCAGCCCCAGCATTTT.

This clonotype appeared many times. The chain uses TRBV5-1 and TRBJ2-3; 11 positions match TRBD2. CDR1 is SGHRS, CDR2 YFSETQ, per germline. The CDR3 is 16 amino acids. Trimming cost V 4 bases and J 0 bases; bases outside gene matches: 4. The CDR3 coding sequence is TGCGCCAGCAGCGTTCTAGCGGGAGGTAGCACAGATACGCAGTATTTT. It encodes CASSVLAGGSTDTQYF.

In its sample, this clonotype was seen a few times. The genes are TRBV20-1 and TRBJ1-1, with TRBD1 as a possible D gene (5 bases). There are 13 residues in the CDR3. Germline V gene sequence: CDR1 DFQATT, CDR2 SNEGSKA (reference sequence). Trimming pared 6 bases from V and 0 bases from J, leaving 11 bases between. The CDR3: CSAPRVMNTEAFF. The CDR3 DNA is TGCAGTGCCCCCAGGGTTATGAACACTGAAGCTTTCTTT.